A single T cell receptor beta chain is shown here with its context. The entry originates in a study of synovial regulatory T cells in juvenile arthritis. Measured with immunoSEQ multiplex PCR; TCRdb has only the in-frame clones, and not every one. The sample's table shows 8,000 to 10,000 clones. The germline V gene encodes CDR1 SGHAT and CDR2 FQNNGV. This CDR3 comprises 14 residues. No DNA is recorded. Sequenced input: Treg cells from blood. Noted subset: remaining (HLA-DR-negative) circulating blood Treg cells. This receptor was taken from a donor between 2 and 35 years old with juvenile idiopathic arthritis. V is TRBV11-2 and J is TRBJ2-7; TCRdb returns TRBD2, unconfirmable since there is no DNA. CDR3: CASSLDLRSYEQYF.